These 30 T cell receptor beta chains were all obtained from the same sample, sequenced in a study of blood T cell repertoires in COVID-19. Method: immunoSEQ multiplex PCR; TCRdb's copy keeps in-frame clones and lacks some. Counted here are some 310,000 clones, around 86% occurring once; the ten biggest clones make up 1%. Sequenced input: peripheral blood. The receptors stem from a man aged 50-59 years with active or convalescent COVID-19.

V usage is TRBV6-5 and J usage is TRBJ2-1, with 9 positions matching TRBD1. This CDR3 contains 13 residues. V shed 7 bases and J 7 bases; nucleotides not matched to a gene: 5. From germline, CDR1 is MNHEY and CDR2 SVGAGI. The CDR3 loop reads CASKKQGANEQFF. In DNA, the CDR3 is TGTGCCAGCAAAAAACAGGGGGCAAATGAGCAGTTCTTC.

For the CDR3, the DNA is TGTGCCAGCAAGAATTCCGGGACAGGGTGGAGGGGCTACACCTTC. Translating gives CASKNSGTGWRGYTF. The chain has TRBV27 and TRBJ1-2; 9 nucleotides match TRBD1. After removal of 7 bases from V and 8 bases from J, the junction contained 14 bases not matched to a gene. CDR3 length: 15 residues. The germline gives CDR1 MNHEY, CDR2 SMNVEV (reference sequence).

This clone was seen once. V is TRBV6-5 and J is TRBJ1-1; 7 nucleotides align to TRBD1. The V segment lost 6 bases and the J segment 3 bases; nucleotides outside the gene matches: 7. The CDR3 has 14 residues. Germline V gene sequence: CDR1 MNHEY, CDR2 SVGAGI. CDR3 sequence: CASRYTGAYTEAFF. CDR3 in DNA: TGTGCCAGCAGATACACAGGGGCCTACACTGAAGCTTTCTTT.

CDR3 loop: CASSPDRINYGYTF. The CDR3 nucleotides are TGCGCCAGCAGCCCGGACAGGATTAACTATGGCTACACCTTC. V gene TRBV10-1 combines with J gene TRBJ1-2; 7 bases are a match to TRBD1. Per germline, CDR1 WNHNN and CDR2 SYGVQD (reference sequence). J was trimmed by 1 base and V by 6 bases; bases with no gene match: 5. CDR3 length: 14 amino acids.

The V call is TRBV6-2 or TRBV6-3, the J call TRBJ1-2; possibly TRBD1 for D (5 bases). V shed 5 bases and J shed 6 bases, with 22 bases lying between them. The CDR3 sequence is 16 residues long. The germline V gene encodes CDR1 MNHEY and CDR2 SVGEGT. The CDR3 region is CASSRPTYQGVHGYTF. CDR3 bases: TGTGCCAGCAGTCGACCGACCTACCAAGGGGTCCATGGCTACACCTTC.

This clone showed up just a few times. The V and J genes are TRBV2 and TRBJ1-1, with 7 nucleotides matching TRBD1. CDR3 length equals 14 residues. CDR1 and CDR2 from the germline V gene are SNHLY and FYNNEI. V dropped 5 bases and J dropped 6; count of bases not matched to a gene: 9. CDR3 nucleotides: TGTGCCAGCAGTCCGGACAGGTTAGTAGCTGAAGCTTTCTTT. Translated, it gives CASSPDRLVAEAFF.

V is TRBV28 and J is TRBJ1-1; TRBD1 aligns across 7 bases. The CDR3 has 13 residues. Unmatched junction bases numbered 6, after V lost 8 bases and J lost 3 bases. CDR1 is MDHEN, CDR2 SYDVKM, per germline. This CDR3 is CASARGSYTEAFF. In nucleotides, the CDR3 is TGTGCCAGCGCCAGGGGGTCTTACACTGAAGCTTTCTTT.

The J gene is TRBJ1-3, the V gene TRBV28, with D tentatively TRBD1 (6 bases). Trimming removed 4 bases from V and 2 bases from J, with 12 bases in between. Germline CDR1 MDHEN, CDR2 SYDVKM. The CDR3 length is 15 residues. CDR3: CASSSQGPPGNTIYF. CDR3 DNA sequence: TGTGCCAGCAGTTCGCAGGGGCCTCCTGGAAACACCATATATTTT.

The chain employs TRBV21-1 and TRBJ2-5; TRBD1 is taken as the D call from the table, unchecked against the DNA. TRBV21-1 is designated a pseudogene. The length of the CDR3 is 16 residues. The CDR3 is CASSLQTGGFEETQYF. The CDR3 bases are TGTGCCAGCAGCTTACAGACAGGGGGGTTCGAAGAGACCCAGTACTTC.

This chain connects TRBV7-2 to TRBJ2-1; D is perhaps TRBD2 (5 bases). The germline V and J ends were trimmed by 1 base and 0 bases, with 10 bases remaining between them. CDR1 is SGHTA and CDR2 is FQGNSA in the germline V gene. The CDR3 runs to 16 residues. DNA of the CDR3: TGTGCCAGCAGCTTAGAAGCGAGCGGCTCCTACAATGAGCAGTTCTTC. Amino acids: CASSLEASGSYNEQFF.

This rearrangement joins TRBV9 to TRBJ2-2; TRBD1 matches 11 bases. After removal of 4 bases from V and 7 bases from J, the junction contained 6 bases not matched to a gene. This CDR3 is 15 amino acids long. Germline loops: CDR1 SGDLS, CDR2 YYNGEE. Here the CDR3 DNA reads TGTGCCAGCAGCCGGGGACAGGGGGTTGGCGGGGAGCTGTTTTTT. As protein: CASSRGQGVGGELFF.

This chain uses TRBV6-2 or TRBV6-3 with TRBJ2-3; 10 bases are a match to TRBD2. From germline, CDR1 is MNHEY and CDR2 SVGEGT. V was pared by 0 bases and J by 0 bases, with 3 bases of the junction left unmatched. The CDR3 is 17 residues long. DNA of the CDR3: TGTGCCAGCAGTTACTCTCTAGCGGGGGCTAGCACAGATACGCAGTATTTT. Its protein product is CASSYSLAGASTDTQYF.

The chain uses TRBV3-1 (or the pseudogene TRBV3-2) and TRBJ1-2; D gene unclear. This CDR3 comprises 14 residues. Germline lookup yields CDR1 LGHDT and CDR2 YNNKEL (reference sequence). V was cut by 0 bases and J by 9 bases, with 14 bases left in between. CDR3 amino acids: CASSQEDGTARYTF. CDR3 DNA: TGTGCCAGCAGCCAAGAAGATGGTACAGCCCGCTACACCTTC.

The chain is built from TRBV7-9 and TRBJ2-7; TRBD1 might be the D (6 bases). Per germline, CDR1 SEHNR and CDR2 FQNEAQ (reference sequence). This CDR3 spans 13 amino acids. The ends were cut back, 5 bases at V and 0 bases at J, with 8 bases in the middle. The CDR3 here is CASSGQISYEQYF. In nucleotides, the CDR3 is TGTGCCAGCAGCGGACAGATCTCCTACGAGCAGTACTTC.

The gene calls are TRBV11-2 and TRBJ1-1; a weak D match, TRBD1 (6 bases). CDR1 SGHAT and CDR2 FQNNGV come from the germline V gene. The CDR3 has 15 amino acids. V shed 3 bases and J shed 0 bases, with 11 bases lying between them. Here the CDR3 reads CASSLDRLMNTEAFF. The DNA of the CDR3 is TGTGCCAGCAGCTTGGACAGACTTATGAACACTGAAGCTTTCTTT. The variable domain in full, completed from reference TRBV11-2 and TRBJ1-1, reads EAGVAQSPRYKIIEKRQSVAFWCNPISGHATLYWYQQILGQGPKLLIQFQNNGVVDDSQLPKDRFSAERLKGVDSTLKIQPAKLEDSAVYLCASSLDRLMNTEAFFGQGTRLTVV.

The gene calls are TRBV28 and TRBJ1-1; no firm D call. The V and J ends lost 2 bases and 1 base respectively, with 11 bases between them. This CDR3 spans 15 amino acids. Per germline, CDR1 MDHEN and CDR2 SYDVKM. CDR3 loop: CASSLIGDGNTEAFF. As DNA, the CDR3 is TGTGCCAGCAGTTTAATAGGAGACGGGAACACTGAAGCTTTCTTT.

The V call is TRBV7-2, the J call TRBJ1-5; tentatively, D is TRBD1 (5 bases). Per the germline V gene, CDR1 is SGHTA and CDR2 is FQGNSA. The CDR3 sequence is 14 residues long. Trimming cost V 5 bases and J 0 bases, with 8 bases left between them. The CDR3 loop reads CASSTGLSNQPQHF. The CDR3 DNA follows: TGTGCCAGCAGCACAGGCCTTAGCAATCAGCCCCAGCATTTT.

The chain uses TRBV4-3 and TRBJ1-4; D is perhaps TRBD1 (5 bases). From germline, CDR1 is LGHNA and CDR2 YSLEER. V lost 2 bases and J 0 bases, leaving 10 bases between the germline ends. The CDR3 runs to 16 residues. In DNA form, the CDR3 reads TGCGCCAGCAGCCAACAATGGGGCACAACTAATGAAAAACTGTTTTTT. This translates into CASSQQWGTTNEKLFF.

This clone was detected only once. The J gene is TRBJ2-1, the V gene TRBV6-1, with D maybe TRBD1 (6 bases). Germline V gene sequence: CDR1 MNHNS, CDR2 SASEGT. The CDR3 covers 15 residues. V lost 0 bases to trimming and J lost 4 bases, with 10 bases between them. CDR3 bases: TGTGCCAGCAGTGAAGCGAGGACAGTTTACAATGAGCAGTTCTTC. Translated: CASSEARTVYNEQFF.

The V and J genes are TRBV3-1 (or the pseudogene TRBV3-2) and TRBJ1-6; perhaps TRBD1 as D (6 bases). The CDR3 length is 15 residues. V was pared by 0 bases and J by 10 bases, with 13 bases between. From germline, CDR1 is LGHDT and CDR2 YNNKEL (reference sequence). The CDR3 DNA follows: TGTGCCAGCAGCCAAGATCACAGGGCAGGGTCACCCCTCCACTTT. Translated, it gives CASSQDHRAGSPLHF.

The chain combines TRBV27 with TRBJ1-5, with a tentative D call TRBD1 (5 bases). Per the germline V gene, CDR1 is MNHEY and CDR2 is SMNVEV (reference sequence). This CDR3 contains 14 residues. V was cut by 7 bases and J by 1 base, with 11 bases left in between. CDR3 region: CASNNQGSNQPQHF. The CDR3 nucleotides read TGTGCCAGCAACAACCAGGGAAGCAATCAGCCCCAGCATTTT.

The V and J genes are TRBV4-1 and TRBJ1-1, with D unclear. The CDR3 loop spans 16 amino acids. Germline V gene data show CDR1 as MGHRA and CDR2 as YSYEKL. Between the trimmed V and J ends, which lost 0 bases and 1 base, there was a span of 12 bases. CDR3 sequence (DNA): TGCGCCAGCAGCCAAGATTACCAAACGGGGAACACTGAAGCTTTCTTT. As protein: CASSQDYQTGNTEAFF.

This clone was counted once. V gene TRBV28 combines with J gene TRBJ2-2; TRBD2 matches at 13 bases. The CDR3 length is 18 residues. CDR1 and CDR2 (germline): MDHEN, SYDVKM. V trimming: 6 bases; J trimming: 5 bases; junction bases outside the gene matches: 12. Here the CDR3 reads CASRQLAGGPRGTGELFF. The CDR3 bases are TGTGCCAGCAGACAACTAGCGGGAGGGCCCCGGGGGACCGGGGAGCTGTTTTTT.

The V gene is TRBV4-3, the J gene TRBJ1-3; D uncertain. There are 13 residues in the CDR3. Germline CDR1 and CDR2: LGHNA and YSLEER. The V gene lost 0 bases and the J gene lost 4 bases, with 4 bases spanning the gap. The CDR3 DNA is TGCGCCAGCAGCCAAGAACTGGGAAACACCATATATTTT. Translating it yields CASSQELGNTIYF.

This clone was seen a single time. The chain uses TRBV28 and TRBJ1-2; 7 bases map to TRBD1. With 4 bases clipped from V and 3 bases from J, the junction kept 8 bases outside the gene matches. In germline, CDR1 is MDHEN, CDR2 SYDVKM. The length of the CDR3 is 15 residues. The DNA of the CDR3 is TGTGCCAGCAGTTCACCGACAGGGACGCACTATGGCTACACCTTC. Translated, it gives CASSSPTGTHYGYTF.

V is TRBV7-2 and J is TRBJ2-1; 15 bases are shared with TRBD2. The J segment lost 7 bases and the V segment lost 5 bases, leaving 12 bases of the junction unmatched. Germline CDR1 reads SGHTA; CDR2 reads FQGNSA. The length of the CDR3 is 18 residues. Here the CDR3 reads CASSRTSGRVDRGNEQFF. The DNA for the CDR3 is TGTGCCAGCAGCCGGACTAGCGGGAGGGTGGATCGGGGAAATGAGCAGTTCTTC.

The chain's CDR3 is CASSLALAGGETQYF. The CDR3 DNA sequence: TGCGCCAGCAGCTTGGCGCTAGCGGGAGGGGAGACCCAGTACTTC. The V call is TRBV5-1, the J call TRBJ2-5; 12 bases fit TRBD2. This CDR3 is built from 15 residues. Germline CDR1 SGHRS, CDR2 YFSETQ. V shed 0 bases and J 5 bases; nucleotides not matched to a gene: 2.

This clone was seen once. The CDR3 nucleotides read TGCGCCAGCACTCCGGGACAGGGTGGCCGCTACACCTTC. Amino acids: CASTPGQGGRYTF. The chain employs TRBV4-1 and TRBJ1-2; 9 bases line up with TRBD1. The CDR3 sequence is 13 residues long. Looked up from germline, CDR1 is MGHRA and CDR2 is YSYEKL. J was trimmed by 9 bases and V by 7 bases; bases with no gene match: 9.

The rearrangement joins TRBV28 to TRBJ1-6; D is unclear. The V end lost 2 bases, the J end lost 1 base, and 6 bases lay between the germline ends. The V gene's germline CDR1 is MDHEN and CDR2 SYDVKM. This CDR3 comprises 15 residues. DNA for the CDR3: TGTGCCAGCAGTTTAATATCTTCCTATAATTCACCCCTCCACTTT. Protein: CASSLISSYNSPLHF. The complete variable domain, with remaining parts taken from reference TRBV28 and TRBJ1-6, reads DVKVTQSSRYLVKRTGEKVFLECVQDMDHENMFWYRQDPGLGLRLIYFSYDVKMKEKGDIPEGYSVSREKKERFSLILESASTNQTSMYLCASSLISSYNSPLHFGNGTRLTVT.

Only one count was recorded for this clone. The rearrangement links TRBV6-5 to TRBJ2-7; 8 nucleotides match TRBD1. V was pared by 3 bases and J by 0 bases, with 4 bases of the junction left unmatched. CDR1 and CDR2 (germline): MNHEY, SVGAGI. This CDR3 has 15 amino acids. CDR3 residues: CASSYTGGSSYEQYF. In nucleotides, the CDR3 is TGTGCCAGCAGTTATACAGGGGGGAGCTCCTACGAGCAGTACTTC.